The 23 T cell receptor beta chains presented below share a single source sample, sequenced in a study of T cells in Graves' hyperthyroidism and ophthalmopathy. RNA transcripts gave rise to amplified TCR beta CDR3 regions. During a first-round RT-PCR of the TCR CDR3, the HTBI primer set was used. TCRdb processed the multiplex PCR reads anew with MiXCR; each CDR3 protein has one entry. The sample consists of about 560,000 distinct CDR3 sequences, around 13% of them appearing once. The sample consisted of blood. The source of these receptors is a woman in her 40s with Graves' hyperthyroidism.

V is TRBV11-3 and J is TRBJ2-1; D is uncertain. Germline CDR1 is SGHNT and CDR2 is YENEEA. V gave up 5 bases and J gave up 4 bases, with 12 bases separating them. This CDR3 comprises 14 residues. CDR3 nucleotides: TGTGCCAGCAGCAGACACGGGCCTTACAATGAGCAGTTCTTC. Protein sequence: CASSRHGPYNEQFF.

Many counts were recorded for this clonotype. This chain uses TRBV3-1 with TRBJ2-1; D perhaps matches TRBD2 (5 bases). Trimming left V 3 bases short and J 7 bases short, with 10 bases between. The CDR3 sequence is 13 residues long. The germline gives CDR1 LGHDT, CDR2 YNNKEL (reference sequence). The CDR3 DNA is TGTGCCAGCAGCCAGTTACTAGAGAATGAGCAGTTCTTC. The encoded protein is CASSQLLENEQFF.

About this clonotype: Because the CDR3 is missing its conserved closing phenylalanine or tryptophan, this is likely a read error. The CDR3 protein is CASSIGTNYGYTL. In DNA form, the CDR3 reads TGTGCCAGCAGTATTGGGACCAACTATGGCTACACCCTC. This chain connects TRBV28 to TRBJ1-2; D possibly corresponds to TRBD1 (5 bases). The germline V gene encodes CDR1 MDHEN and CDR2 SYDVKM. Trimming removed 5 bases from V and 2 bases from J, with 9 bases in between. CDR3 length equals 13 residues.

The chain has TRBV6-5 and TRBJ1-2; 12 nucleotides match TRBD1. V lost 2 bases, J lost 6 bases, and 13 bases stayed unmatched. Germline CDR1 reads MNHEY; CDR2 reads SVGAGI. This CDR3 comprises 18 residues. The CDR3: CASSYTPPGQGAVNGYTF. The DNA of the CDR3 is TGTGCCAGCAGTTACACCCCCCCGGGACAGGGGGCGGTTAATGGCTACACCTTC.

This clonotype was counted ten times or more. The chain uses TRBV11-2 and TRBJ1-4; D call uncertain. V gave up 6 bases and J gave up 8 bases, with 13 bases separating them. Germline V CDR1 and CDR2: SGHAT, FQNNGV. This CDR3 region has 13 residues. The CDR3 spells CASREDALEKLFF. The CDR3 bases are TGTGCCAGCAGGGAGGACGCCCTGGAAAAACTGTTTTTT.

A few counts support this clonotype. The chain employs TRBV20-1 and TRBJ1-1; D unresolved. Germline loops: CDR1 DFQATT, CDR2 SNEGSKA (reference sequence). The CDR3 runs to 14 residues. V was cut by 1 base and J by 5 bases, with 14 bases left in between. The CDR3 coding sequence is TGCAGTGCTAGAGGCCCCGGACTCGGTACTGAAGCTTTCTTT. Its translation is CSARGPGLGTEAFF.

This chain uses TRBV30 with TRBJ2-7; D uncertain. This CDR3 contains 13 residues. Trimming cost V 5 bases and J 5 bases, with 16 bases left between them. CDR1 is GTSNPN, CDR2 SVGIG, per germline (reference sequence). Written as DNA, the CDR3 is TGTGCCTGGTATAGTAGGTTTTTGGACGAGCAGTACTTC. Translation gives CAWYSRFLDEQYF.

A few counts support this clonotype. V is TRBV6-2 or TRBV6-3 and J is TRBJ1-1; 8 bases line up with TRBD1. CDR1 MNHEY and CDR2 SVGEGT come from the germline V gene. J was trimmed by 4 bases and V by 5 bases; bases with no gene match: 12. The CDR3 consists of 16 residues. CDR3 DNA sequence: TGTGCCAGCAGTGCCGGTTGGGCAGGGGGCCGCACTGAAGCTTTCTTT. Amino acid sequence: CASSAGWAGGRTEAFF.

This clonotype was recorded at least ten times. The chain uses TRBV2 and TRBJ2-7, with TRBD2 matching over 14 bases. The V and J ends lost 2 bases and 0 bases, in that order; junction bases with no gene match: 3. The germline V gene encodes CDR1 SNHLY and CDR2 FYNNEI. This CDR3 is 17 amino acids long. The CDR3 loop is CASSEWGTSGSSYEQYF. The CDR3 DNA reads as TGTGCCAGCAGTGAATGGGGGACTAGCGGGAGCTCCTACGAGCAGTACTTC.

This clonotype was recorded a few times. The chain uses TRBV5-6 and TRBJ1-2; tentatively, D is TRBD1 (5 bases). V was trimmed by 4 bases and J by 7 bases, leaving 14 bases between them. The CDR3 has 13 residues. The germline V gene encodes CDR1 SGHDT and CDR2 YYEEEE. The CDR3 region has the DNA TGTGCCAGCAGCGTGACAGACCTCTTTGGCTACACCTTC. This sequence encodes CASSVTDLFGYTF.

The gene calls are TRBV7-9 and TRBJ2-2; possibly TRBD2 for D (6 bases). Trimming pared 0 bases from V and 0 bases from J, leaving 20 bases between. CDR3 size: 20 residues. Germline CDR1 and CDR2: SEHNR and FQNEAQ (reference sequence). The CDR3 DNA reads as TGTGCCAGCAGCTTAGCAATATTAGCGGAGATCCCTTCGAACACCGGGGAGCTGTTTTTT. Translation: CASSLAILAEIPSNTGELFF.

The gene calls are TRBV29-1 and TRBJ2-1; TRBD2 matches 7 bases. The V segment lost 5 bases and the J segment 7 bases; nucleotides outside the gene matches: 14. The CDR3 is 15 amino acids. The germline CDR1 and CDR2 sequences are SQVTM and ANQGSEA. The CDR3 DNA reads TGCAGCGTTCAAACGGGGCTAGCGGCATTTAATGAGCAGTTCTTC. Residues: CSVQTGLAAFNEQFF.

This chain connects TRBV9 to TRBJ1-2; D call uncertain. This CDR3 is 14 amino acids long. The germline V and J ends were trimmed by 3 bases and 0 bases, with 9 bases remaining between them. Germline CDR1 and CDR2: SGDLS and YYNGEE. CDR3 amino acids: CASSAFQSNYGYTF. The DNA of the CDR3 is TGTGCCAGCAGCGCGTTTCAGTCTAACTATGGCTACACCTTC.

V is TRBV4-2 and J is TRBJ1-1; D gene uncertain. The CDR3 sequence is 14 residues long. The V gene's germline CDR1 is LGHNA and CDR2 YNFKEQ. V lost 4 bases and J lost 0, with 9 bases in between. The CDR3, as DNA: TGTGCCAGCAGCCCACAGCTCATGAACACTGAAGCTTTCTTT. Its protein product is CASSPQLMNTEAFF.

At least ten counts were recorded for this clonotype. The J gene is TRBJ2-3, the V gene TRBV7-9; D is unresolved. The CDR3 sequence is 15 residues long. The V end lost 0 bases, the J end lost 2 bases, and 9 bases lay between the germline ends. Per germline, CDR1 SEHNR and CDR2 FQNEAQ (reference sequence). CDR3 DNA sequence: TGTGCCAGCAGCTTAGCGGCAAGACTCACAGATACGCAGTATTTT. The encoded protein is CASSLAARLTDTQYF. The full variable domain, completed using reference TRBV7-9 and TRBJ2-3, is DTGVSQNPRHKITKRGQNVTFRCDPISEHNRLYWYRQTLGQGPEFLTYFQNEAQLEKSRLLSDRFSAERPKGSFSTLEIQRTEQGDSAMYLCASSLAARLTDTQYFGPGTRLTVL.

Many counts were recorded for this clonotype. This chain joins TRBV28 and TRBJ2-7, with D possibly being TRBD1 (6 bases). The V gene's germline CDR1 is MDHEN and CDR2 SYDVKM. V shed 11 bases and J shed 0 bases, with 17 bases lying between them. This CDR3 is 14 amino acids long. The CDR3 DNA follows: TGTGCCGCCTGCCCCGGACAGACCTCCTACGAGCAGTACTTC. Its protein product is CAACPGQTSYEQYF.

The table lists this clonotype with many counts. The chain couples TRBV5-1 to TRBJ2-2; D is ambiguous. CDR3 length equals 15 residues. Trimming removed 1 base at V and 0 bases at J, with 7 bases between. The V gene's germline CDR1 is SGHRS and CDR2 YFSETQ. CDR3 DNA sequence: TGCGCCAGCAGCTTGACAGCAACGAACACCGGGGAGCTGTTTTTT. Residues: CASSLTATNTGELFF.

This clonotype came up many times. The germline gene is not matched at one end of the junction; a read error may be the cause. The V gene is TRBV5-1, the J gene TRBJ2-7, with TRBD1 matching 7 bases. The CDR3 is 14 amino acids. CDR1 SGHRS and CDR2 YFSETQ come from the germline V gene. CDR3 nucleotide sequence: TGTGCCAGCAGCTCACAGGGGAGCTCCTACGAGCAGTACTTC. Translating it yields CASSSQGSSYEQYF.

This clonotype was recorded a few times. The chain has TRBV6-2 or TRBV6-3 and TRBJ2-2; no clear D. The CDR3 contains 14 residues. V lost 10 bases, J lost 0 bases, and 12 bases lay in between. Germline V gene sequence: CDR1 MNHEY, CDR2 SVGEGT. The CDR3 loop reads CATLYLPNTGELFF. The CDR3 nucleotides read TGTGCCACCCTCTACCTCCCGAACACCGGGGAGCTGTTTTTT.

In its sample, this clonotype was seen many times. The rearrangement joins TRBV7-2 to TRBJ1-1; no reliable D call. The germline V gene has CDR1 SGHTA and CDR2 FQGNSA. V was pared by 5 bases and J by 5 bases, with 12 bases between. The CDR3 loop spans 13 amino acids. CDR3 loop: CASSRDPGTEAFF. Here the CDR3 DNA reads TGTGCCAGCAGCCGAGACCCCGGGACTGAAGCTTTCTTT. Together with reference TRBV7-2 and TRBJ1-1, the CDR3 gives the full variable domain: GAGVSQSPSNKVTEKGKDVELRCDPISGHTALYWYRQSLGQGLEFLIYFQGNSAPDKSGLPSDRFSAERTGGSVSTLTIQRTQQEDSAVYLCASSRDPGTEAFFGQGTRLTVV.

This clonotype was seen a handful of times. The rearrangement links TRBV12-3 or TRBV12-4 to TRBJ2-3; D call uncertain. This CDR3 region has 12 residues. The germline V and J ends were trimmed by 7 bases and 5 bases, with 10 bases remaining between them. CDR3: CASTLGIDTQYF. CDR3 nucleotide sequence: TGTGCCAGCACCCTTGGGATAGATACGCAGTATTTT.

This clonotype has just a few counts. The rearrangement joins TRBV25-1 to TRBJ1-4; a weak D match, TRBD1 (5 bases). The germline V gene has CDR1 MGHDK and CDR2 SYGVNS. The CDR3 is made up of 15 amino acids. V lost 2 bases, J lost 4 bases, and 11 bases lay in between. CDR3 region: CASSEAGFGNEKLFF. CDR3 DNA: TGTGCCAGCAGTGAAGCAGGGTTCGGTAATGAAAAACTGTTTTTT.

Only one count was recorded for this clonotype. With a much larger clone just one base away, this may be a read error. This rearrangement joins TRBV28 to TRBJ1-4; 9 nucleotides line up with TRBD1. The CDR3 has 15 residues. The germline CDR1 and CDR2 sequences are MDHEN and SYDVKM. CDR3 DNA: TGTGCCGGCAGTCAACAGGGGGCGTCTTATGAAAAACTGTTTTTT. It yields the protein CAGSQQGASYEKLFF.